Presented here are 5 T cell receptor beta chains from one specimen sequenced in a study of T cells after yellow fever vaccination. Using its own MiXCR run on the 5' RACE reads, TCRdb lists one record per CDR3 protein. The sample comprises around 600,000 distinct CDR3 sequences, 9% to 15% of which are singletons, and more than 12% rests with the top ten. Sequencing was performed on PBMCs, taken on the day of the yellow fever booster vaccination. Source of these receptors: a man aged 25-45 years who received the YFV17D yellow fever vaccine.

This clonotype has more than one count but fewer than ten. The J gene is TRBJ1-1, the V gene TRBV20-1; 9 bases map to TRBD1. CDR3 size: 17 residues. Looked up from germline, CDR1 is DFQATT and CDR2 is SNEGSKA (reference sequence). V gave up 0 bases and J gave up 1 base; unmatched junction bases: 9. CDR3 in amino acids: CSARDPMTGGGNTEAFF. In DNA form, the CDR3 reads TGCAGTGCTAGAGATCCCATGACAGGGGGAGGGAACACTGAAGCTTTCTTT.

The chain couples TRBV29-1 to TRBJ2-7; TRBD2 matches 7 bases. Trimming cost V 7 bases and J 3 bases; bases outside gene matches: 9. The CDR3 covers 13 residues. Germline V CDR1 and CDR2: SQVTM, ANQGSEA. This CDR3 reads CSARGRAGYEQYF. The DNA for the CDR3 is TGCAGCGCCCGGGGGAGGGCTGGCTACGAGCAGTACTTC.

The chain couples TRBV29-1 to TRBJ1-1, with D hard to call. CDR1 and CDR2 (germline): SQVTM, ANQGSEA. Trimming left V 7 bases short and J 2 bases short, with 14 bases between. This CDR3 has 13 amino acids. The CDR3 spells CSAIMTGNTEAFF. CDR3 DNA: TGCAGCGCGATCATGACGGGTAACACTGAAGCTTTCTTT.

The CDR3 region is CSVWTGGQNTEAFF. The CDR3 nucleotides are TGCAGCGTTTGGACAGGGGGCCAAAACACTGAAGCTTTCTTT. The chain combines TRBV29-1 with TRBJ1-1; 11 bases line up with TRBD1. Germline V CDR1 and CDR2: SQVTM, ANQGSEA. Trimming removed 5 bases from V and 2 bases from J; junction bases left unmatched: 4. The CDR3 has 14 amino acids.

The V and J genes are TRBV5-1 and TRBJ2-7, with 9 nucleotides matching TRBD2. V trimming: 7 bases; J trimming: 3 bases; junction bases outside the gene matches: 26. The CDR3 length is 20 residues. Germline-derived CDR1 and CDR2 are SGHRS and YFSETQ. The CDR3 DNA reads TGCGCCAGCGCTCCATTGCAGTTAGCGGGAGCGTCCTCATGGGGCTACGAGCAGTACTTC. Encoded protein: CASAPLQLAGASSWGYEQYF.